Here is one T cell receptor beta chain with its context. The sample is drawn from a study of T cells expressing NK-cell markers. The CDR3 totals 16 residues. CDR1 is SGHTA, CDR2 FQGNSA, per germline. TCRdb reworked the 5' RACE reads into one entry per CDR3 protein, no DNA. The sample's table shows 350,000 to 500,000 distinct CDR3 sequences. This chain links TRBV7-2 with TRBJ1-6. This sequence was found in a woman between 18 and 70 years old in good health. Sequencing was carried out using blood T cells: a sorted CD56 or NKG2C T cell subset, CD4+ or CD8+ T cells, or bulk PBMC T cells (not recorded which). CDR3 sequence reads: CASSQWYRRQNSPLHF.